Described below is a single TCR beta chain sequence and its context. Its antigen is still unknown. This entry is derived from a study of healthy donors' naive CD4 and CD8 T cells. Background on the study: For TCR alpha, new primers spanned all functional IMGT alpha genes.

There are 15 residues in the CDR3. V gave up 0 bases and J gave up 3 bases; unmatched junction bases: 7. In germline, CDR1 is SQVTM, CDR2 ANQGSEA. Study results and caveats: Negatively charged CDR3s marked CD8+ lineage; positively charged CDR3s marked CD4+ lineage.

Each TCR library used around 500 ng of total RNA and a linear amplification protocol. MiXCR was run by TCRdb on the reads, yielding one entry per CDR3 protein. This table has about 180,000 distinct CDR3 sequences, over 60% appearing once. The specimen sequenced was naive CD4+ and CD8+ T cells sorted from blood, pooled from several donors. V usage is TRBV29-1 and J usage is TRBJ1-1; 7 bases line up with TRBD1. This receptor was obtained from a pool of human donors in good health; the sample pools cells from several healthy donors. CDR3 DNA: TGCAGCGTTGAAGATCTGGGAGGGGGCTACACTGAAGCTTTCTTT. Protein sequence: CSVEDLGGGYTEAFF.